The present T cell receptor (beta chain) was sequenced within a study of control samples from healthy donors and cancer patients. Here immunoSEQ multiplex PCR was the method, and the copy in TCRdb shows in-frame clones only, minus some. In the table there are about 70,000 clones, approximately 87% of which are singletons. V was cut by 0 bases and J by 3 bases, with 8 bases left in between. Germline V gene data show CDR1 as LGHNA and CDR2 as YSLEER. This CDR3 contains 14 residues. What was sequenced was PBMCs. The chain is built from TRBV4-3 and TRBJ1-1, with TRBD1 as a possible D gene (5 bases). This clonotype was sampled from a woman in her forties or fifties with head and neck cancer. CDR3 bases: TGCGCCAGCAGCCAAGATGGGGGGGACACTGAAGCTTTCTTT. Its protein is CASSQDGGDTEAFF.